Each of the 27 T cell receptor beta chains below was sequenced from the same sample in a study of CDR3 diversity in severe acne. In TCRdb, the PCR reads were re-called with MiXCR into one record per CDR3 protein. Found here are roughly 100,000 distinct CDR3 sequences, 45% to 60% of them singletons; the top ten hold roughly 12%. Sequencing input: blood. The receptor source for this set is a male donor with acne.

The V call is TRBV15, the J call TRBJ2-7; the D is unclear. The germline V gene encodes CDR1 LNHNV and CDR2 YYDKDF (reference sequence). The CDR3 loop spans 11 amino acids. Deletions cut 3 bases from V and 7 bases from J, with 7 bases between. Here the CDR3 reads CATSSEGEQYF. CDR3 nucleotides: TGTGCCACCAGCAGCGAAGGGGAGCAGTACTTC.

This chain connects TRBV25-1 to TRBJ2-1, with 16 bases fitting TRBD2. CDR1 is MGHDK, CDR2 SYGVNS, per germline. The CDR3 has 19 amino acids. V gave up 5 bases and J gave up 10 bases; unmatched junction bases: 17. The CDR3 is CASSYQAPGLAGGSWEQFF. In nucleotides, the CDR3 is TGTGCCAGCAGTTACCAGGCACCGGGACTAGCGGGAGGGTCGTGGGAGCAGTTCTTC.

Only a few counts were recorded for this clonotype. This rearrangement joins TRBV20-1 to TRBJ1-1; 9 bases agree with TRBD1. The CDR3 is made up of 13 amino acids. Germline V gene sequence: CDR1 DFQATT, CDR2 SNEGSKA (reference sequence). V dropped 3 bases and J dropped 2; count of bases not matched to a gene: 1. CDR3: CSARDRGNTEAFF. The CDR3, as DNA: TGCAGTGCTAGGGACAGGGGAAACACTGAAGCTTTCTTT.

J is TRBJ1-1 and V is TRBV29-1; no firm D call. The germline V gene encodes CDR1 SQVTM and CDR2 ANQGSEA. Trimming pared 4 bases from V and 1 base from J, leaving 4 bases between. The CDR3 has 11 residues. CDR3 sequence (DNA): TGCAGCGTTGTAAAGAACACTGAAGCTTTCTTT. It specifies CSVVKNTEAFF.

V and J are TRBV6-1 and TRBJ2-1; the D gene is possibly TRBD2 (7 bases). Trimming left V 2 bases short and J 8 bases short, with 13 bases between. There are 14 residues in the CDR3. Germline CDR1 MNHNS, CDR2 SASEGT. The CDR3 region has the DNA TGTGCCAGCAGTGAAAGGGGAGGGGGTGATGAGCAGTTCTTC. Its protein product is CASSERGGGDEQFF.

The rearrangement links TRBV24-1 to TRBJ1-1; tentatively, D is TRBD1 (6 bases). The V and J ends lost 8 bases and 2 bases respectively, with 11 bases between them. The CDR3 has 13 amino acids. CDR1 KGHDR and CDR2 SFDVKD come from the germline V gene. The CDR3 protein is CATNRAPNTEAFF. The CDR3 DNA reads as TGTGCCACCAACAGGGCGCCCAACACTGAAGCTTTCTTT.

The chain uses TRBV20-1 and TRBJ2-1; 9 nucleotides match TRBD2. The CDR3 runs to 12 residues. Germline loops: CDR1 DFQATT, CDR2 SNEGSKA (reference sequence). Trimming at V came to 7 bases and at J to 6 bases, leaving 4 bases not matched to a gene. The CDR3: CSVLTSGNEQFF. The CDR3 DNA follows: TGCAGTGTTCTGACTAGCGGCAATGAGCAGTTCTTC.

The chain employs TRBV7-3 and TRBJ2-3; possibly TRBD2 for D (5 bases). In germline, CDR1 is SGHTA, CDR2 FQGTGA. The CDR3 loop spans 15 amino acids. The V and J ends lost 5 bases and 0 bases respectively, with 12 bases between them. As DNA, the CDR3 is TGTGCCAGCAGCCCGACTGGCGGGAGCACAGATACGCAGTATTTT. It is translated as CASSPTGGSTDTQYF.

J is TRBJ2-7 and V is TRBV12-3 or TRBV12-4; D is tentatively TRBD1 or TRBD2 (7 bases each). The CDR3 has 13 residues. Trimming shortened V by 3 bases and J by 6 bases, and 12 bases separated the two germline ends. The chain's CDR3 is CASSFGRGGEQYF. The CDR3, as DNA: TGTGCCAGCAGTTTTGGCAGGGGGGGCGAGCAGTACTTC.

At least ten counts were recorded for this clonotype. The chain carries TRBV19 and TRBJ1-6; 9 bases map to TRBD1. CDR1 is LNHDA, CDR2 SQIVND, per germline (reference sequence). V was pared by 9 bases and J by 7 bases, with 10 bases of the junction left unmatched. This CDR3 is built from 15 residues. CDR3 bases: TGTGCCAGCGGATTCAACAGGGGGCCGAATTCACCCCTCCACTTT. It yields the protein CASGFNRGPNSPLHF.

In its sample, this clonotype was seen many times. The chain uses TRBV5-1 and TRBJ2-7, with a weak D call TRBD2 (5 bases). V dropped 5 bases and J dropped 0 bases, with 9 bases sitting between them. Germline CDR1 is SGHRS and CDR2 is YFSETQ. The CDR3 has 13 residues. The CDR3 protein is CASREGSSYEQYF. CDR3 in DNA: TGCGCCAGCAGAGAAGGGAGCTCCTACGAGCAGTACTTC.

This clonotype appeared a single time. The genes are TRBV7-9 and TRBJ2-7, with D possibly TRBD2 on 6 matching bases. The germline V gene encodes CDR1 SEHNR and CDR2 FQNEAQ (reference sequence). Trimming removed 4 bases at V and 4 bases at J, with 14 bases between. This CDR3 has 14 amino acids. CDR3 coding DNA: TGTGCCAGCAGCTCCTCCGGGAGATATTACGAGCAGTACTTC. It yields the protein CASSSSGRYYEQYF.

Comment on this clonotype: Lacking the conserved final phenylalanine or tryptophan, this CDR3 likely reflects a read error. It is unclear where the CDR3 begins or ends on the DNA, so no DNA is shown, and the CDR3 is as TCRdb lists it. The rearrangement joins TRBV5-1 to TRBJ1-4; the DNA was not compared with TRBD1, the D call given in the table. The germline V gene has CDR1 SGHRS and CDR2 YFSETQ. From its first to its last residue, the CDR3 has 10 amino acids. CDR3 protein: CASRTGTTNY.

This clonotype was seen a few times. CDR3: CASSFKFGRVRNTEAFF. CDR3 coding DNA: TGTGCCAGCAGTTTTAAATTTGGCAGGGTCCGGAACACTGAAGCTTTCTTT. The genes are TRBV13 and TRBJ1-1; D is possibly TRBD1 (5 bases). V shed 6 bases and J shed 1 base, with 21 bases lying between them. Germline CDR1 is PRHDT and CDR2 is FYEKMQ (reference sequence). The CDR3 contains 17 residues.

This chain uses TRBV24-1 with TRBJ2-7, with D perhaps matching TRBD2 (6 bases). CDR1 is KGHDR and CDR2 is SFDVKD in the germline V gene. The CDR3 length is 15 residues. Trimming left V 5 bases short and J 3 bases short, with 16 bases between. DNA of the CDR3: TGTGCCACCAGTGCCAAAGGGGACTCCCTCTACGAGCAGTACTTC. Its protein product is CATSAKGDSLYEQYF.

This clonotype showed up just a few times. The rearrangement links TRBV7-2 to TRBJ2-7, with 10 positions matching TRBD2. The germline V gene encodes CDR1 SGHTA and CDR2 FQGNSA. This CDR3 region has 16 residues. Unmatched junction bases numbered 13, after V lost 4 bases and J lost 7 bases. This chain's CDR3 is CASSSDSSGSLEEQYF. The CDR3 bases are TGTGCCAGCAGCTCCGATTCTAGCGGGAGTTTGGAAGAGCAGTACTTC.

The gene calls are TRBV7-9 and TRBJ2-7; 8 nucleotides line up with TRBD2. The V gene's germline CDR1 is SEHNR and CDR2 FQNEAQ (reference sequence). Losses at the gene ends were 2 bases for V and 4 bases for J; bases not matched to a gene: 7. The CDR3 spans 15 residues. CDR3 residues: CASSLMGSGTYEQYF. The DNA for the CDR3 is TGTGCCAGCAGCTTAATGGGTAGCGGGACGTACGAGCAGTACTTC.

In its sample, this clonotype was seen many times. The chain is built from TRBV20-1 and TRBJ2-7; 15 nucleotides align to TRBD2. The CDR3 has 17 amino acids. The V and J ends lost 4 bases and 4 bases, in that order; junction bases with no gene match: 11. Germline lookup yields CDR1 DFQATT and CDR2 SNEGSKA (reference sequence). Written as DNA, the CDR3 is TGCAGTGCTATTCGAAGGACTAGCGGGAGGGGCGTATACGAGCAGTACTTC. The encoded protein is CSAIRRTSGRGVYEQYF.

V gene TRBV2 combines with J gene TRBJ2-3, with 10 bases that match TRBD2. The CDR3 covers 14 residues. With 7 bases clipped from V and 4 bases from J, the junction kept 5 bases outside the gene matches. Per the germline V gene, CDR1 is SNHLY and CDR2 is FYNNEI. In DNA form, the CDR3 reads TGTGCCAGCACCGGAGCGGGAGGGGCAGATACGCAGTATTTT. Translating it yields CASTGAGGADTQYF. The variable domain in full, completed from reference TRBV2 and TRBJ2-3, reads EPEVTQTPSHQVTQMGQEVILRCVPISNHLYFYWYRQILGQKVEFLVSFYNNEISEKSEIFDDQFSVERPDGSNFTLKIRSTKLEDSAMYFCASTGAGGADTQYFGPGTRLTVL.

This clonotype was detected ten times or more. The gene calls are TRBV6-1 and TRBJ1-4, with a possible D match to TRBD1 (5 bases). CDR1 MNHNS and CDR2 SASEGT come from the germline V gene. Trimming removed 3 bases from V and 11 bases from J, with 16 bases in between. The length of the CDR3 is 14 residues. CDR3 in amino acids: CASSDVTGRWKLFF. The CDR3 DNA reads as TGTGCCAGCAGTGATGTCACAGGCCGTTGGAAACTGTTTTTT.

V is TRBV7-9 and J is TRBJ2-2; D ambiguous. The CDR3 is made up of 13 amino acids. The V gene's germline CDR1 is SEHNR and CDR2 FQNEAQ (reference sequence). V was pared by 5 bases and J by 9 bases, with 13 bases between. CDR3: CASSPSMGRELFF. The CDR3 DNA sequence: TGTGCCAGCAGCCCATCAATGGGGAGGGAGCTGTTTTTT. The entire variable domain, with the rest obtained from reference TRBV7-9 and TRBJ2-2, is as follows: DTGVSQNPRHKITKRGQNVTFRCDPISEHNRLYWYRQTLGQGPEFLTYFQNEAQLEKSRLLSDRFSAERPKGSFSTLEIQRTEQGDSAMYLCASSPSMGRELFFGEGSRLTVL.

This rearrangement joins TRBV25-1 to TRBJ2-7; TRBD2 agrees at 9 bases. With 6 bases clipped from V and 2 bases from J, the junction kept 8 bases outside the gene matches. Germline lookup yields CDR1 MGHDK and CDR2 SYGVNS. This CDR3 is built from 15 residues. The CDR3 loop reads CASSHPSGATYEQYF. The DNA for the CDR3 is TGTGCCAGCAGCCACCCTAGCGGGGCGACCTACGAGCAGTACTTC.

The chain joins TRBV19 to TRBJ2-5; D may be TRBD1 (5 bases). The germline gives CDR1 LNHDA, CDR2 SQIVND (reference sequence). The CDR3 totals 15 residues. V shed 1 base and J shed 1 base, with 10 bases lying between them. Written as DNA, the CDR3 is TGTGCCAGTAGTATAGGGTCGACAGTCCAAGAGACCCAGTACTTC. This gives the protein CASSIGSTVQETQYF.

The table lists this clonotype with many counts. The rearrangement uses TRBV7-8 and TRBJ2-7; D perhaps matches TRBD2 (5 bases). V shed 5 bases and J shed 3 bases, with 14 bases lying between them. Germline V gives CDR1 SGHVS, CDR2 FQNEAQ. The CDR3 runs to 14 residues. In DNA, the CDR3 is TGTGCCAGCAGCGTGGGTAGCGCCTACTACGAGCAGTACTTC. This sequence encodes CASSVGSAYYEQYF.

The rearrangement uses TRBV2 and TRBJ1-5, with TRBD1 identical over 7 bases. CDR3 length: 14 amino acids. Germline CDR1 and CDR2: SNHLY and FYNNEI. The ends lost 1 base at V and 6 bases at J; junction bases unmatched: 3. Written as DNA, the CDR3 is TGTGCCAGCAGTGAAGAGGGGGCCGGTCAGCCCCAGCATTTT. It translates to CASSEEGAGQPQHF.

This rearrangement joins TRBV3-1 to TRBJ1-1, with 7 positions matching TRBD1. The ends lost 4 bases at V and 1 base at J; junction bases unmatched: 6. Germline lookup yields CDR1 LGHDT and CDR2 YNNKEL (reference sequence). There are 15 residues in the CDR3. The CDR3 loop reads CASSLRDRRNTEAFF. The CDR3 nucleotides read TGTGCCAGCAGCCTCCGGGACAGACGGAACACTGAAGCTTTCTTT.

This clonotype was picked up many times. The chain carries TRBV6-6 and TRBJ2-5, with D possibly matching TRBD1 (6 bases). The CDR3 is made up of 17 amino acids. Looked up from germline, CDR1 is MNHNY and CDR2 is SVGAGI (reference sequence). V shed 0 bases and J shed 0 bases, with 14 bases lying between them. CDR3: CASSYSGQTFYQETQYF. The CDR3 region has the DNA TGTGCCAGCAGTTACTCAGGACAGACCTTTTACCAAGAGACCCAGTACTTC.